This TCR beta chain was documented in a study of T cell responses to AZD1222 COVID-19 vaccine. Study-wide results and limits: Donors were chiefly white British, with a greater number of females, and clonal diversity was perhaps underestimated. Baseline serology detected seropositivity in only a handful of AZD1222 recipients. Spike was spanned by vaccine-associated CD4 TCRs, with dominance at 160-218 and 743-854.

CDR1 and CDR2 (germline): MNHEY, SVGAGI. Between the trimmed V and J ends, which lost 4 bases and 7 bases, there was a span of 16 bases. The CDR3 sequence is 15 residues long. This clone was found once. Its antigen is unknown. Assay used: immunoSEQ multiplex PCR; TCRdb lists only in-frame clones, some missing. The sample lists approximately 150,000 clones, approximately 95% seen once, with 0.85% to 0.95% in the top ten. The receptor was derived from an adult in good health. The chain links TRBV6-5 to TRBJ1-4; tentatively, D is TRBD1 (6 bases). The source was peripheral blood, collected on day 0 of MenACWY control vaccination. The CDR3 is CASSSAPGVGEKLFF. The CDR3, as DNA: TGTGCCAGCAGTTCTGCCCCAGGGGTGGGTGAAAAACTGTTTTTT.